The 20 T cell receptor beta chains listed next were all sequenced from one sample in a study of beta chain features in type 1 diabetes. Reverse transcribing all isolated RNA meant expressed TCRB transcripts were sequenced. TCRdb keeps only in-frame clones here, not all; method: immunoSEQ multiplex PCR. The sample yields just over 150,000 clones, 11% seen once. Material for sequencing was central memory CD4+ T cells from blood. These receptors all come from a man between 18 and 29 years old in good health.

In regard to this clone: One junction end does not reproduce the germline sequence, and a read error may be involved. J is TRBJ1-2 and V is TRBV6-1; 8 bases agree with TRBD1. This CDR3 has 15 residues. Germline CDR1 reads MNHNS; CDR2 reads SASEGT. CDR3 amino acids: CASREGQGIAYGYTF. CDR3 nucleotides: TGTGCCAGCAGGGAAGGACAGGGCATCGCCTATGGCTACACCTTC.

The chain carries TRBV7-9 and TRBJ1-1, with D perhaps matching TRBD1 (5 bases). Deletions cut 5 bases from V and 3 bases from J, with 16 bases between. The CDR3 consists of 15 residues. Germline CDR1 is SEHNR and CDR2 is FQNEAQ (reference sequence). CDR3 DNA: TGTGCCAGCAGCCTCGAGGGGAGTCGGCACACTGAAGCTTTCTTT. It translates to CASSLEGSRHTEAFF.

The CDR3 region has the DNA TGTGCCAGCAGGACGGGAGGGACTGAAGCTTTCTTT. This sequence encodes CASRTGGTEAFF. The chain joins TRBV27 to TRBJ1-1; D is unclear. Germline CDR1 reads MNHEY; CDR2 reads SMNVEV (reference sequence). The CDR3 is 12 amino acids. Trimming shortened V by 6 bases and J by 5 bases, and 10 bases separated the two germline ends.

The chain recombines TRBV4-1 with TRBJ2-1, with a tentative D call TRBD2 (6 bases). The CDR3 extends over 15 amino acids. The V and J ends lost 1 base and 6 bases respectively, with 13 bases between them. The germline V gene has CDR1 MGHRA and CDR2 YSYEKL. CDR3 nucleotide sequence: TGCGCCAGCAGCCAAGTTCCTGGGGGAGGCAATGAGCAGTTCTTC. It is translated as CASSQVPGGGNEQFF.

The chain joins TRBV6-5 to TRBJ2-3, with TRBD1 identical over 7 bases. The CDR3 extends over 16 amino acids. V was clipped by 0 bases and J by 5 bases; unmatched bases: 8. Germline lookup yields CDR1 MNHEY and CDR2 SVGAGI. The CDR3 DNA is TGTGCCAGCAGTTACTCGAAAAGGGGGCGCAGAGATACGCAGTATTTT. Its protein is CASSYSKRGRRDTQYF.

The chain links TRBV2 to TRBJ2-3; a weak D match, TRBD1 (6 bases). The CDR3 runs to 13 residues. The germline gives CDR1 SNHLY, CDR2 FYNNEI. Between the trimmed V and J ends, which lost 5 bases and 6 bases, there was a span of 12 bases. This CDR3 is CASSPRTADTQYF. CDR3 nucleotide sequence: TGTGCCAGCAGTCCCCGGACAGCCGATACGCAGTATTTT.

This clone was detected a few times. V is TRBV6-5 and J is TRBJ2-3, with 9 bases aligning to TRBD2. Germline CDR1 MNHEY, CDR2 SVGAGI. Trimming took 6 bases from V and 4 from J; bases not matched to a gene: 8. The CDR3 contains 15 residues. Here the CDR3 DNA reads TGTGCCAGCAGAAACCGCGGGGGGGCCCCAGATACGCAGTATTTT. Translated, it gives CASRNRGGAPDTQYF.

This rearrangement joins TRBV16 to TRBJ2-4, with D possibly being TRBD1 (7 bases). Trimming shortened V by 4 bases and J by 6 bases, and 19 bases separated the two germline ends. Germline V gene data show CDR1 as KGHSY and CDR2 as FQNENV. The CDR3 contains 16 residues. Here the CDR3 reads CASSPDWRGLRNIQYF. The CDR3 DNA reads as TGTGCCAGCAGCCCAGATTGGAGGGGGCTGAGAAACATTCAGTACTTC. The entire variable domain, with the rest obtained from reference TRBV16 and TRBJ2-4, is as follows: GEEVAQTPKHLVRGEGQKAKLYCAPIKGHSYVFWYQQVLKNEFKFLISFQNENVFDETGMPKERFSAKCLPNSPCSLEIQATKLEDSAVYFCASSPDWRGLRNIQYFGAGTRLSVL.

The rearrangement links TRBV7-9 to TRBJ2-3; D unclear. Trimming removed 4 bases from V and 8 bases from J, with 7 bases in between. Germline CDR1 is SEHNR and CDR2 is FQNEAQ (reference sequence). The CDR3 is made up of 11 amino acids. In DNA form, the CDR3 reads TGTGCCAGCAGCTCCCCCTTTACGCAGTATTTT. It encodes CASSSPFTQYF.

The chain combines TRBV7-9 with TRBJ1-2; 7 nucleotides agree with TRBD1. V was clipped by 4 bases and J by 4 bases; unmatched bases: 3. Germline-derived CDR1 and CDR2 are SEHNR and FQNEAQ (reference sequence). The CDR3 is 13 amino acids. The CDR3 here is CASSYRGTYGYTF. The CDR3 DNA reads TGTGCCAGCAGCTACAGGGGTACCTATGGCTACACCTTC.

This clone has a handful of counts. This rearrangement joins TRBV6-1 to TRBJ2-7; 10 nucleotides align to TRBD2. V was clipped by 6 bases and J by 3 bases; unmatched bases: 8. Germline CDR1 reads MNHNS; CDR2 reads SASEGT. The CDR3 runs to 15 residues. The CDR3: CASSTSGGADYEQYF. The DNA of the CDR3 is TGTGCCAGCAGCACCAGCGGGGGGGCCGACTACGAGCAGTACTTC.

This clone was detected only a few times. DNA of the CDR3: TGTGCCAGCAGCTTTCGAGGGGACGGCACTGAAGCTTTCTTT. Encoded protein: CASSFRGDGTEAFF. V gene TRBV7-3 combines with J gene TRBJ1-1; tentative D call: TRBD1 (5 bases). V lost 3 bases and J lost 4, with 12 bases in between. The CDR3 consists of 14 residues. The germline V gene has CDR1 SGHTA and CDR2 FQGTGA.

This clone has just a few counts. V is TRBV30 and J is TRBJ1-2; 9 bases fit TRBD1. Germline CDR1 GTSNPN, CDR2 SVGIG (reference sequence). Germline trimming cut 0 bases from V and 6 bases from J; bases unmatched to any gene: 8. This CDR3 has 15 residues. The CDR3 region is CAWSVRSRQGDGYTF. CDR3 nucleotides: TGTGCCTGGAGTGTACGTTCGAGACAGGGGGATGGCTACACCTTC.

A note on this clone: Since a far larger clone is one base different, this is likely a read error. The chain recombines TRBV1 with TRBJ2-5. TRBV1 is a pseudogene locus. The CDR3 runs 14 residues. The CDR3 nucleotides are TGCACCAGCAGCCAAGTGGGGACCCAAGAGACCCAGTACTTC. As protein: CTSSQVGTQETQYF.

The V and J genes are TRBV6-7 and TRBJ1-3, with D hard to call. TRBV6-7 is an ORF, with its function uncertain. The CDR3 extends over 16 amino acids. V gave up 5 bases and J gave up 2 bases, with 16 bases separating them. The CDR3 sequence is CASSPFRSGTGNTIYF. The CDR3 DNA is TGTGCCAGCAGTCCCTTCCGTTCTGGGACTGGAAACACCATATATTTT.

This clone showed up just a few times. The chain links TRBV10-3 to TRBJ1-1, with TRBD1 identical over 8 bases. V gave up 4 bases and J gave up 4 bases; unmatched junction bases: 5. Looked up from germline, CDR1 is ENHRY and CDR2 is SYGVKD. The CDR3 contains 14 residues. Here the CDR3 DNA reads TGTGCCATCAGTGTGGGCAGGGGGCCCACTGAAGCTTTCTTT. Translated: CAISVGRGPTEAFF.

V is TRBV7-9 and J is TRBJ1-4, with 9 bases identical to TRBD1. The CDR3 consists of 15 residues. V dropped 4 bases and J dropped 8; count of bases not matched to a gene: 8. Germline loops: CDR1 SEHNR, CDR2 FQNEAQ (reference sequence). The DNA of the CDR3 is TGTGCCAGCAGCTCAACAGGGGGCCAGGAGGAAAAACTGTTTTTT. It codes for CASSSTGGQEEKLFF.

This clone has ten or more counts. The chain is built from TRBV5-4 and TRBJ2-3, with 8 nucleotides matching TRBD1. Germline V gene data show CDR1 as SGHNT and CDR2 as YYREEE (reference sequence). The J segment lost 2 bases and the V segment lost 4 bases, leaving 6 bases of the junction unmatched. The CDR3 contains 15 residues. This chain's CDR3 is CASSLQGAPTDTQYF. CDR3 coding DNA: TGTGCCAGCAGCCTCCAGGGGGCTCCCACAGATACGCAGTATTTT.

The chain employs TRBV9 and TRBJ2-1, with a tentative D call TRBD1 (5 bases). Germline loops: CDR1 SGDLS, CDR2 YYNGEE. The V end lost 3 bases, the J end lost 3 bases, and 13 bases lay between the germline ends. This CDR3 is built from 15 residues. In nucleotides, the CDR3 is TGTGCCAGCAGCGCACAAGGGGATTTCTACAATGAGCAGTTCTTC. This encodes CASSAQGDFYNEQFF.

This clone was detected many times. The rearrangement joins TRBV7-2 to TRBJ2-4; D is unclear. V lost 2 bases, J lost 8 bases, and 4 bases lay in between. The CDR3 consists of 11 residues. From germline, CDR1 is SGHTA and CDR2 FQGNSA. DNA for the CDR3: TGTGCCAGCAGCTTATCCCACATTCAGTACTTC. Protein product: CASSLSHIQYF.